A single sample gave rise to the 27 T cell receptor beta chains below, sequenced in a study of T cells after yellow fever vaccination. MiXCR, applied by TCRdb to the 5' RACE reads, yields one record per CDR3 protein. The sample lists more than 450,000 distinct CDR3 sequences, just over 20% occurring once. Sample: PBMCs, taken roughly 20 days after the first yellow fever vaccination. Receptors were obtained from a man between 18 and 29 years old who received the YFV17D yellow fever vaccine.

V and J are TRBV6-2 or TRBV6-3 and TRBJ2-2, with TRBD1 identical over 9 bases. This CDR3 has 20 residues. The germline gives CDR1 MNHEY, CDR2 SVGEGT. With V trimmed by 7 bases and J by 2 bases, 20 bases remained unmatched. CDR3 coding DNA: TGTGCCAGCACCCCGGGTAGGGGACAGGGTCTTCTTAGTAACACCGGGGAGCTGTTTTTT. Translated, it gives CASTPGRGQGLLSNTGELFF.

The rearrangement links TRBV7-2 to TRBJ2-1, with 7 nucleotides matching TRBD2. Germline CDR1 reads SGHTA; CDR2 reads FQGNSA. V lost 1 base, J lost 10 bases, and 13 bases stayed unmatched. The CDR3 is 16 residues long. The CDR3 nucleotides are TGTGCCAGCAGCTTAGTATGGAGCGGGGCGCAAGAGGAGCAGTTCTTC. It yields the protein CASSLVWSGAQEEQFF. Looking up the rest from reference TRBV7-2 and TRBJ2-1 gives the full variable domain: GAGVSQSPSNKVTEKGKDVELRCDPISGHTALYWYRQSLGQGLEFLIYFQGNSAPDKSGLPSDRFSAERTGGSVSTLTIQRTQQEDSAVYLCASSLVWSGAQEEQFFGPGTRLTVL.

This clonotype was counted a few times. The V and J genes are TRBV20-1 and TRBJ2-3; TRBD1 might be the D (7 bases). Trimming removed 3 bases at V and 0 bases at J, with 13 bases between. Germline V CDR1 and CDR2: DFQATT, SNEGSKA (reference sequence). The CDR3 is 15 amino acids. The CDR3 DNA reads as TGCAGTGCTAGCAGGGGGGTAAAGAGCACAGATACGCAGTATTTT. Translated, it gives CSASRGVKSTDTQYF.

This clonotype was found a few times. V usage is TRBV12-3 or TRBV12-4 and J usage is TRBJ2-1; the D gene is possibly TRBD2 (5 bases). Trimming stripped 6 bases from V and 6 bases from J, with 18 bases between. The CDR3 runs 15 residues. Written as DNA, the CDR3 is TGTGCCAGCAGAAAACTAGGGTTTATGGGCAATGAGCAGTTCTTC. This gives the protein CASRKLGFMGNEQFF.

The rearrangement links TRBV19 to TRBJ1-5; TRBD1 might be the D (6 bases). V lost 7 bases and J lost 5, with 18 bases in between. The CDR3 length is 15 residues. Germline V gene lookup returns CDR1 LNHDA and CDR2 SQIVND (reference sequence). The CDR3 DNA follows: TGTGCCAGTAACAAAAGAGGACAGATTTATCAGCCCCAGCATTTT. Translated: CASNKRGQIYQPQHF.

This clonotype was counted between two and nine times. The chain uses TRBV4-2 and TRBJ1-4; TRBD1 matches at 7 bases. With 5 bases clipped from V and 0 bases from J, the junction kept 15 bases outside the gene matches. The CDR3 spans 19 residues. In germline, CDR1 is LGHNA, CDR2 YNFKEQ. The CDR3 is CASSAAYLGQGATNEKLFF. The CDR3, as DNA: TGTGCCAGCAGCGCGGCATACCTCGGGCAGGGGGCAACTAATGAAAAACTGTTTTTT.

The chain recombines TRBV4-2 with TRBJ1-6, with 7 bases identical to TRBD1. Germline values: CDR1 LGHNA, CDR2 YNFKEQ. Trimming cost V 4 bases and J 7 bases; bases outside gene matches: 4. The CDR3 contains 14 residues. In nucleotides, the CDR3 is TGTGCCAGCAGCCCGACAGGGACCAATTCACCCCTCCACTTT. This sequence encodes CASSPTGTNSPLHF.

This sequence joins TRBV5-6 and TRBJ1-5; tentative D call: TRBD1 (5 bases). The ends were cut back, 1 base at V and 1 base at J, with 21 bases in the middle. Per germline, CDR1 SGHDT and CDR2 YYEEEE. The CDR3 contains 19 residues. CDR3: CASSLLGRMGGGSNQPQHF. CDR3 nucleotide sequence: TGTGCCAGCAGCTTGTTGGGGCGAATGGGCGGAGGGAGCAATCAGCCCCAGCATTTT. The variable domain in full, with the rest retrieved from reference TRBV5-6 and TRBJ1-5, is DAGVTQSPTHLIKTRGQQVTLRCSPKSGHDTVSWYQQALGQGPQFIFQYYEEEERQRGNFPDRFSGHQFPNYSSELNVNALLLGDSALYLCASSLLGRMGGGSNQPQHFGDGTRLSIL.

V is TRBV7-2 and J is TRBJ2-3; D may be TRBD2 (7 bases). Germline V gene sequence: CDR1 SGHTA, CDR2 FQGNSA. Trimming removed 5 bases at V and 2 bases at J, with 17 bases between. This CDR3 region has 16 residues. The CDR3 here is CASSRLGGAVTDTQYF. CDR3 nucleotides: TGTGCCAGCAGCCGCCTAGGGGGGGCTGTCACAGATACGCAGTATTTT.

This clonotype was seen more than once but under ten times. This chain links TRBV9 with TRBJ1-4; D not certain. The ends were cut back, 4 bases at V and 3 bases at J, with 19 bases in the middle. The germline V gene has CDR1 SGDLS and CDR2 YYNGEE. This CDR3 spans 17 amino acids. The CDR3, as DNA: TGTGCCAGCAGCCCCCTCGGCGGAGACGCGGCTAATGAAAAACTGTTTTTT. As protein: CASSPLGGDAANEKLFF.

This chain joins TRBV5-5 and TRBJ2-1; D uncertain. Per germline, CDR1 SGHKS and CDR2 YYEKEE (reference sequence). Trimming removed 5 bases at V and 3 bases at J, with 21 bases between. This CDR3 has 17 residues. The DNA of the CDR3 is TGTGCCAGCAGGTCACATTCTGGGCAGGTTAACTACAATGAGCAGTTCTTC. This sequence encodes CASRSHSGQVNYNEQFF.

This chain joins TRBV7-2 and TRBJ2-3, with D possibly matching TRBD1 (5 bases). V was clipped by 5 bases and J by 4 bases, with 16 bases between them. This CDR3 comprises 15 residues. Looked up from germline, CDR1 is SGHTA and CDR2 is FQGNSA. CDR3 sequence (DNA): TGTGCCAGCAGCGCCCCTACCCTGACAGCAGATACGCAGTATTTT. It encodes CASSAPTLTADTQYF.

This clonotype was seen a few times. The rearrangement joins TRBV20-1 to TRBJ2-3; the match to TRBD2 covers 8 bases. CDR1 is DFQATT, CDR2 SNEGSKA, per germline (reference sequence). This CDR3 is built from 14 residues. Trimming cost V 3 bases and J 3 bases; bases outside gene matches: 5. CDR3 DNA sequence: TGCAGTGCTAGCGACGTAGCGGGGACAGATACGCAGTATTTT. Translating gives CSASDVAGTDTQYF.

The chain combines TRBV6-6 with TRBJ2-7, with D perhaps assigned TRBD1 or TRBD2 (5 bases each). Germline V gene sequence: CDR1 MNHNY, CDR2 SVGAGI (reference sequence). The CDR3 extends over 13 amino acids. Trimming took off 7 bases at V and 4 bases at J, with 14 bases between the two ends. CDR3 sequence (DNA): TGTGCCAGCATGAGCCAGGGACGGTACGAGCAGTACTTC. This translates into CASMSQGRYEQYF.

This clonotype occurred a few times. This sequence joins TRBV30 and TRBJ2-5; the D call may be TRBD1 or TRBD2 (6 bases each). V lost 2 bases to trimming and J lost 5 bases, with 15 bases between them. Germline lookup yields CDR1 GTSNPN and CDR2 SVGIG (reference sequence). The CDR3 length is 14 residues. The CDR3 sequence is CAWSPQGRSETQYF. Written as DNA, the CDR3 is TGTGCCTGGAGTCCCCAGGGGAGGTCGGAGACCCAGTACTTC.

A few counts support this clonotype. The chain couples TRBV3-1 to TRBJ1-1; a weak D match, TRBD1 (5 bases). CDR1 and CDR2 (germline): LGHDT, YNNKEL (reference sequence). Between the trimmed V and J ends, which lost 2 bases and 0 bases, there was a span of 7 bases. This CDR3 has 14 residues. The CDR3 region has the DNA TGTGCCAGCAGCCAACAGGGAATGAACACTGAAGCTTTCTTT. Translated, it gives CASSQQGMNTEAFF.

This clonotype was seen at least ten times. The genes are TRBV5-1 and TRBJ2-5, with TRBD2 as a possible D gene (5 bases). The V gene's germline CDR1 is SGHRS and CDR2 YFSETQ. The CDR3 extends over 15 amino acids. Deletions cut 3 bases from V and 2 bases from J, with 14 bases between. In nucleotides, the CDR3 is TGCGCCAGCAGCTCAGGACTCATAACTCAAGAGACCCAGTACTTC. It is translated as CASSSGLITQETQYF.

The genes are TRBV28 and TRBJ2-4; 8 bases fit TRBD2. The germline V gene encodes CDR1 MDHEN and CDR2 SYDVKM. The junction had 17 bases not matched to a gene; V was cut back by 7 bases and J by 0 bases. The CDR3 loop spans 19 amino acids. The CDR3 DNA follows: TGTGCCAGCAATCCGCCCCGCCGGGGGGGCCTCCTAGCCAAAAACATTCAGTACTTC. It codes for CASNPPRRGGLLAKNIQYF.

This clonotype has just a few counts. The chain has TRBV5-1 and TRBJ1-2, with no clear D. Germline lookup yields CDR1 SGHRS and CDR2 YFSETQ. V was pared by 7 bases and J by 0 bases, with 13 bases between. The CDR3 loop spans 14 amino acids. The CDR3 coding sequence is TGCGCCAGCGCCCTACTAGCTGCTAACTATGGCTACACCTTC. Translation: CASALLAANYGYTF. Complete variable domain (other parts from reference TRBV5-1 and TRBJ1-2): KAGVTQTPRYLIKTRGQQVTLSCSPISGHRSVSWYQQTPGQGLQFLFEYFSETQRNKGNFPGRFSGRQFSNSRSEMNVSTLELGDSALYLCASALLAANYGYTFGSGTRLTVV.

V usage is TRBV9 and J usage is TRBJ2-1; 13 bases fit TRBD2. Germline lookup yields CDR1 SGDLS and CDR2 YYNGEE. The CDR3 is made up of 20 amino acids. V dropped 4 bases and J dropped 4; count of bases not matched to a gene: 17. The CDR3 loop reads CASSFRQGLAGSHPYNEQFF. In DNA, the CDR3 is TGTGCCAGCAGCTTCCGTCAGGGACTAGCGGGGAGCCATCCTTACAATGAGCAGTTCTTC.

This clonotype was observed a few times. CDR3 sequence (DNA): TGTGCCAGCTCACCACGTCCCAGCGGGCACTACAATGAGCAGTTCTTC. Translating gives CASSPRPSGHYNEQFF. The rearrangement joins TRBV18 to TRBJ2-1, with a possible D match to TRBD2 (6 bases). Germline CDR1 KGHSH, CDR2 LQKENI. The V and J ends lost 1 base and 3 bases respectively, with 13 bases between them. The CDR3 totals 16 residues.

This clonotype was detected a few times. The CDR3 DNA sequence: TGTGCCAGCAGGACCTCCGGGACAGGGGGCACTGAAGCTTTCTTT. It is translated as CASRTSGTGGTEAFF. The chain employs TRBV3-1 and TRBJ1-1, with TRBD1 matching over 11 bases. This CDR3 comprises 15 residues. J was trimmed by 4 bases and V by 6 bases; bases with no gene match: 7. Germline values: CDR1 LGHDT, CDR2 YNNKEL (reference sequence).

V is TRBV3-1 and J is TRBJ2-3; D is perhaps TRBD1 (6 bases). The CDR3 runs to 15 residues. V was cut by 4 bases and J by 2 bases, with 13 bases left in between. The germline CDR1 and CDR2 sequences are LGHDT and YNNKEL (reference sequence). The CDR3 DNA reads TGTGCCAGCAGCCCGGACAGAATAAACACAGATACGCAGTATTTT. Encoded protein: CASSPDRINTDTQYF.

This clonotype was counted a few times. CDR3 DNA: TGTGCTAGTGGGACTAGACCCCTTCAAGAGACCCAGTACTTC. It encodes CASGTRPLQETQYF. The gene calls are TRBV12-5 and TRBJ2-5; D might be TRBD2 (6 bases). The CDR3 consists of 14 residues. Germline values: CDR1 LGHNT, CDR2 FRNRAP. Trimming removed 6 bases at V and 2 bases at J, with 13 bases between.

The CDR3 nucleotides are TGCGCCAGCAGCACCCGATCGACAGGGGCTGATACGCAGTATTTT. As protein: CASSTRSTGADTQYF. The chain uses TRBV4-3 and TRBJ2-3, with 8 bases matching TRBD1. Looked up from germline, CDR1 is LGHNA and CDR2 is YSLEER. The V gene end was trimmed by 5 bases and the J gene end by 6 bases; junction bases not matched to a gene: 10. CDR3 length: 15 amino acids.

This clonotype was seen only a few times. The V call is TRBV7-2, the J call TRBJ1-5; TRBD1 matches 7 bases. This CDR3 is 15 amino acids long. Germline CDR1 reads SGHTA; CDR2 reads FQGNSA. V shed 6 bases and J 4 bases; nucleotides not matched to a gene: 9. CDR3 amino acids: CASRIAGQWNQPQHF. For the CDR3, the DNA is TGTGCCAGCAGGATCGCGGGACAGTGGAATCAGCCCCAGCATTTT.

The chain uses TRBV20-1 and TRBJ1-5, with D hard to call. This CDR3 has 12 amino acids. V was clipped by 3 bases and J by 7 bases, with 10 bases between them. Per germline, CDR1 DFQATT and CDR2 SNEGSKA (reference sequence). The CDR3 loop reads CSARPYGQPQHF. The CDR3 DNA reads TGCAGTGCTAGGCCGTATGGCCAGCCCCAGCATTTT.